This entry lists 7 T cell receptor beta chains sequenced from one sample in a study of CD8 T cells in ankylosing spondylitis. Study-wide results and limits: Blood of patients with ankylosing spondylitis appeared to be characterized by a TCR beta motif of about eight highly homologous variants.

TCRdb processed the 5' RACE reads anew with MiXCR; each CDR3 protein has one entry. The sample includes just under 550,000 distinct CDR3 sequences, 9.5% to 15% of them seen just once. No antigen has been assigned to these receptors. Sequencing used blood, either unsorted or a sorted T cell fraction (not recorded which). Receptors originate from a male donor with ankylosing spondylitis.

This clonotype turned up a few times. V is TRBV11-2 and J is TRBJ2-1; D possibly corresponds to TRBD2 (6 bases). Germline CDR1 and CDR2: SGHAT and FQNNGV. The ends were cut back, 6 bases at V and 7 bases at J, with 16 bases in the middle. The CDR3 runs to 14 residues. CDR3 protein: CASSSLGGRNEQFF. CDR3 nucleotides: TGTGCCAGCAGTAGCCTGGGAGGTCGGAATGAGCAGTTCTTC.

This clonotype has a handful of counts. This chain joins TRBV12-3 or TRBV12-4 and TRBJ1-4; a possible D gene is TRBD1 (5 bases). V lost 6 bases to trimming and J lost 8 bases, with 10 bases between them. The CDR3 extends over 12 amino acids. This CDR3 is CASSPQEEKLFF. The CDR3 nucleotides are TGTGCCAGCAGCCCACAGGAAGAAAAACTGTTTTTT.

This clonotype was detected ten times or more. The V call is TRBV5-1, the J call TRBJ1-1; TRBD1 matches 7 bases. Germline loops: CDR1 SGHRS, CDR2 YFSETQ. After removal of 4 bases from V and 4 bases from J, the junction contained 4 bases not matched to a gene. The CDR3 has 13 residues. The CDR3 spells CASSQGTVTEAFF. CDR3 DNA: TGCGCCAGCAGCCAAGGGACAGTCACTGAAGCTTTCTTT.

The chain couples TRBV20-1 to TRBJ2-3; a weak D match, TRBD2 (6 bases). Trimming cost V 0 bases and J 4 bases, with 14 bases left between them. Germline loops: CDR1 DFQATT, CDR2 SNEGSKA (reference sequence). This CDR3 has 15 residues. The CDR3, as DNA: TGCAGTGCTAGAGATCCCACGGGAGTGGCAGATACGCAGTATTTT. Translating gives CSARDPTGVADTQYF.

This chain's CDR3 is CATSDIAARTYNEQFF. CDR3 nucleotide sequence: TGTGCCACCAGTGACATAGCGGCCAGGACCTACAATGAGCAGTTCTTC. The V call is TRBV24-1, the J call TRBJ2-1, with D tentatively TRBD2 (6 bases). CDR3 length: 16 residues. The V and J ends lost 4 bases and 2 bases respectively, with 14 bases between them. The germline V gene has CDR1 KGHDR and CDR2 SFDVKD.

This clonotype was seen a handful of times. The chain has TRBV6-1 and TRBJ1-1; no definite D call. The germline V gene encodes CDR1 MNHNS and CDR2 SASEGT. The V end was cut by 8 bases, the J end by 8 bases, with 18 bases between. This CDR3 has 13 amino acids. Here the CDR3 reads CASPEGMSGEAFF. The CDR3 bases are TGTGCCAGCCCCGAAGGCATGTCCGGGGAAGCTTTCTTT.

The V and J genes are TRBV27 and TRBJ2-5; maybe TRBD1 (7 bases). There are 14 residues in the CDR3. V was clipped by 4 bases and J by 5 bases, with 14 bases between them. Germline loops: CDR1 MNHEY, CDR2 SMNVEV (reference sequence). CDR3 sequence (DNA): TGTGCCAGCAGTTCCAGGGGGGTCAGGGAGACCCAGTACTTC. Translated, it gives CASSSRGVRETQYF.